This TCR beta chain was sequenced for a study of regulatory T cells in long-lasting Graves disease. Study-level points and caveats: Patients with persistent disease shared 2,900 or so public clonotypes, outpacing the roughly 1,000 shared by new patients. Having only a small sample size may have limited accuracy. Persistent disease showed a preference for TRBV28, TRBJ1-2 and TRBJ2-5.

In building TCR beta libraries, iRepertoire HTBI primers were used together with Arm-PCR of CDR3 regions. TCRdb fed the multiplex PCR reads into MiXCR, producing one record per CDR3 protein. The data show about 470,000 distinct CDR3 sequences, with roughly 20% seen just once and about 8.3% held by the top ten. Sample time point: persistent/refractory GD, antithyroid drugs over 5 years with positive TRAb. PBMC RNA served as the TCR library source. Those enrolled as patients came out of an endocrinology department in Xi'an, China. The V segment lost 4 bases and the J segment 1 base; nucleotides outside the gene matches: 7. The CDR3 covers 16 residues. Germline V gene lookup returns CDR1 SNHLY and CDR2 FYNNEI. Many counts were recorded for this clonotype. Antigen unknown.

The sample here was peripheral blood mononuclear cells (PBMCs), taken when the disease was refractory, from a patient treated with antithyroid drugs. This TCR came from a female donor with Graves disease. The chain is built from TRBV2 and TRBJ2-7; TRBD2 matches 10 bases. CDR3 amino acids: CASSVIAGGGSYEQYF. The CDR3 DNA is TGTGCCAGCAGTGTAATAGCGGGAGGCGGTTCCTACGAGCAGTACTTC.